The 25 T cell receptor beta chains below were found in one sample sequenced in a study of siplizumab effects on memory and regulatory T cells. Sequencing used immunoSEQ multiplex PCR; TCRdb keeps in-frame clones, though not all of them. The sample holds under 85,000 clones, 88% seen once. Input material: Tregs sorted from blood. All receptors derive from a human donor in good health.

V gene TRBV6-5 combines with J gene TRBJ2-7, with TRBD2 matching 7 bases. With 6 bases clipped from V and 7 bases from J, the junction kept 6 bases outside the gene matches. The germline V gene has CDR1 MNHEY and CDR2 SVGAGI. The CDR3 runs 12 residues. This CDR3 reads CASSRWGGEQYF. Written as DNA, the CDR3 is TGTGCCAGCAGCCGCTGGGGGGGGGAGCAGTACTTC.

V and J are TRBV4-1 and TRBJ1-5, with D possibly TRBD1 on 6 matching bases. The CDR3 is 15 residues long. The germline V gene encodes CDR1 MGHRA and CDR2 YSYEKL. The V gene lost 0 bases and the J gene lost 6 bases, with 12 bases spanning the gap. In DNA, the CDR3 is TGCGCCAGCAGCCAAGATCGACAGGTCCGTCAGCCCCAGCATTTT. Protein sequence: CASSQDRQVRQPQHF.

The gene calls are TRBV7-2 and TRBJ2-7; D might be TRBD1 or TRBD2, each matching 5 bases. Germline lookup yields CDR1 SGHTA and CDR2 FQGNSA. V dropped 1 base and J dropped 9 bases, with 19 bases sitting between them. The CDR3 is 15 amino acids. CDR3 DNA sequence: TGTGCCAGCAGCTTAGGGGGAGCTGAGGGGTGGAGGCAGTACTTC. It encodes CASSLGGAEGWRQYF.

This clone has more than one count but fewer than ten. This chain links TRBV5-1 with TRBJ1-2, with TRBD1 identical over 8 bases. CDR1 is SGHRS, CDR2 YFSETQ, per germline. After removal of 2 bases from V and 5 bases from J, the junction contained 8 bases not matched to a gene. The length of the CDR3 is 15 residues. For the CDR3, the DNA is TGCGCCAGCAGCTTTGGACAGGGAAGGAGATATGGCTACACCTTC. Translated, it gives CASSFGQGRRYGYTF.

This CDR3 reads CASSYGLRETQYF. In DNA form, the CDR3 reads TGTGCCAGCAGTTACGGGTTACGGGAGACCCAGTACTTC. The gene calls are TRBV6-5 and TRBJ2-5; D ambiguous. The CDR3 length is 13 residues. Germline V gene data show CDR1 as MNHEY and CDR2 as SVGAGI. Trimming took off 2 bases at V and 5 bases at J, with 9 bases between the two ends.

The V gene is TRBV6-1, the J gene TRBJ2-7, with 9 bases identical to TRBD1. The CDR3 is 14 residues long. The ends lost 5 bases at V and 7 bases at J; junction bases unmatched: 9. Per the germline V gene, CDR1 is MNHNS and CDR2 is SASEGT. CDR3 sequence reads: CASSRDRAIGEQYF. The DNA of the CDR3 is TGTGCCAGCAGTCGGGACAGGGCGATAGGTGAGCAGTACTTC.

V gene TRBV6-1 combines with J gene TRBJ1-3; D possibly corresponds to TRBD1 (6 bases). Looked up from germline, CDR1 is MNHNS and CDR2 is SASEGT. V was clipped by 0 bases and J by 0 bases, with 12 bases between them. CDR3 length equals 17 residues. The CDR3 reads CASSEAWGAISGNTIYF. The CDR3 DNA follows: TGTGCCAGCAGTGAAGCGTGGGGGGCTATCTCTGGAAACACCATATATTTT.

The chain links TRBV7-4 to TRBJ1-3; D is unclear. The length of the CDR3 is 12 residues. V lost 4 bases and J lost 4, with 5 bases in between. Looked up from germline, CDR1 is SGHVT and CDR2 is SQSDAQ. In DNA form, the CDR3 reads TGTGCCAGCAGCTCTAGAGGAAACACCATATATTTT. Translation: CASSSRGNTIYF.

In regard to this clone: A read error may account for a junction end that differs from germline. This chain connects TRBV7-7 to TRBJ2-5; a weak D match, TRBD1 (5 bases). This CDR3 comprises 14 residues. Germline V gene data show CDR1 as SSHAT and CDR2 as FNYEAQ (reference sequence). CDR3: CASSLVFQGDTQYF. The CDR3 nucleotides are TGTGCTAGCAGCTTAGTCTTCCAGGGTGACACCCAGTACTTC.

CDR3 sequence: CASSLVRGGSGELFF. The CDR3 DNA follows: TGTGCCAGCAGCTTAGTCCGTGGGGGGTCCGGGGAGCTGTTTTTT. The chain has TRBV7-2 and TRBJ2-2; maybe TRBD2 (6 bases). The CDR3 is made up of 15 amino acids. V lost 1 base, J lost 6 bases, and 12 bases lay in between. Germline CDR1 reads SGHTA; CDR2 reads FQGNSA. Full variable domain (missing parts from reference TRBV7-2 and TRBJ2-2): GAGVSQSPSNKVTEKGKDVELRCDPISGHTALYWYRQSLGQGLEFLIYFQGNSAPDKSGLPSDRFSAERTGGSVSTLTIQRTQQEDSAVYLCASSLVRGGSGELFFGEGSRLTVL.

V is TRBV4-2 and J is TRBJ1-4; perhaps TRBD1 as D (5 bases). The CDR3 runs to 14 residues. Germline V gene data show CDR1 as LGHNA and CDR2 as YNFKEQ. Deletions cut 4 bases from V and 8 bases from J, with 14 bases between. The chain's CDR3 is CASSLPGGGEKLFF. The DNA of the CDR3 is TGTGCCAGCAGCCTACCGGGGGGAGGCGAAAAACTGTTTTTT.

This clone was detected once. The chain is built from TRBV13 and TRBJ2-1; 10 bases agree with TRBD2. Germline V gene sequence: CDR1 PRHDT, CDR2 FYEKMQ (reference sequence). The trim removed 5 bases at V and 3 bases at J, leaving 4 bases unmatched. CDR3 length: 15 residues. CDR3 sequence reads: CASSGGLAFYNEQFF. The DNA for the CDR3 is TGTGCCAGCAGCGGGGGACTAGCGTTCTACAATGAGCAGTTCTTC.

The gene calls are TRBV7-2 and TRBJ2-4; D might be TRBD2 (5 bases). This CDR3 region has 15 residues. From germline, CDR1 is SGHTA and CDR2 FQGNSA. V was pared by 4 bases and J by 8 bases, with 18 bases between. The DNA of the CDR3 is TGTGCCAGCAGCTCCGTTCGGGGTCCCGGGGACATTCAGTACTTC. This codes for CASSSVRGPGDIQYF. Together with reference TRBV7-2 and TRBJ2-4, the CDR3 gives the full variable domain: GAGVSQSPSNKVTEKGKDVELRCDPISGHTALYWYRQSLGQGLEFLIYFQGNSAPDKSGLPSDRFSAERTGGSVSTLTIQRTQQEDSAVYLCASSSVRGPGDIQYFGAGTRLSVL.

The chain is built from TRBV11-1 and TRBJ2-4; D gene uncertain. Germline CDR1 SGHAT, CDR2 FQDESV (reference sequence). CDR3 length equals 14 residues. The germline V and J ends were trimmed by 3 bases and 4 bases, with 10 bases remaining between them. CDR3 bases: TGTGCCAGCAGCTTTACGGGCCAGAAAAACATTCAGTACTTC. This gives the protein CASSFTGQKNIQYF.

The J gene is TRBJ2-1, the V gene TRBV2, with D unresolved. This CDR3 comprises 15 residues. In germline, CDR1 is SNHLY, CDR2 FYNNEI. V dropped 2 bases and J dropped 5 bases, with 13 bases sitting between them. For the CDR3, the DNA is TGTGCCAGCAGTGAACAAGTTGGCTGGGACAATGAGCAGTTCTTC. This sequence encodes CASSEQVGWDNEQFF.

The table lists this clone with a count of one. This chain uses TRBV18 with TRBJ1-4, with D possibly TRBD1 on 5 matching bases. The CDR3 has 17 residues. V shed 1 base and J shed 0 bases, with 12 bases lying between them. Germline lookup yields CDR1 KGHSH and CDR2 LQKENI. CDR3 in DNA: TGTGCCAGCTCACCACGGCAGGACACGGCAACTAATGAAAAACTGTTTTTT. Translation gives CASSPRQDTATNEKLFF.

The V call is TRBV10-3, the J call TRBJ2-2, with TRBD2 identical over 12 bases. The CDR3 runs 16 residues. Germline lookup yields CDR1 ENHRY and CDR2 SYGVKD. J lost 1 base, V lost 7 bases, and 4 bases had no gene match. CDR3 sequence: CAIKPSGRGNTGELFF. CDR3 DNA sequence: TGTGCCATCAAGCCTAGCGGGAGGGGGAACACCGGGGAGCTGTTTTTT.

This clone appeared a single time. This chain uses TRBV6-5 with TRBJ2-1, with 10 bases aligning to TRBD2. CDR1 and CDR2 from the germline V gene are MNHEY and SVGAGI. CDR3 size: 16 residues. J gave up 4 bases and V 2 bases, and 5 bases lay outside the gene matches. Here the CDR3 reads CASSYNIAGGYNEQFF. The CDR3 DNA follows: TGTGCCAGCAGTTACAACATAGCGGGAGGATACAATGAGCAGTTCTTC.

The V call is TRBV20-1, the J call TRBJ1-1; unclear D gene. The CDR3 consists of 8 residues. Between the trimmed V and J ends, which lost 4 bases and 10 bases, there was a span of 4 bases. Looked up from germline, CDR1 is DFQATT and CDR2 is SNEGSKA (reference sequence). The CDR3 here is CSAMGAFF. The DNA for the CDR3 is TGCAGTGCTATGGGAGCTTTCTTT.

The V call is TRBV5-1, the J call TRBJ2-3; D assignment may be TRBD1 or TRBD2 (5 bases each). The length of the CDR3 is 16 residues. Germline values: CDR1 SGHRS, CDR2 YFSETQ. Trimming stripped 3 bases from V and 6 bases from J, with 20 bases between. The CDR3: CASSSTGTRIQDTQYF. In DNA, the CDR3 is TGCGCCAGCAGCTCCACCGGGACCAGAATTCAGGATACGCAGTATTTT.

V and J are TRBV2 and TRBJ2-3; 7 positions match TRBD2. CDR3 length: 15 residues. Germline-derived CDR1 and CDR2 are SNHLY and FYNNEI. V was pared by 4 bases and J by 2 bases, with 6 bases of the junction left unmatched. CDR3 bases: TGTGCCAGCAGTGGCGGGAGTTGGAACACAGATACGCAGTATTTT. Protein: CASSGGSWNTDTQYF.

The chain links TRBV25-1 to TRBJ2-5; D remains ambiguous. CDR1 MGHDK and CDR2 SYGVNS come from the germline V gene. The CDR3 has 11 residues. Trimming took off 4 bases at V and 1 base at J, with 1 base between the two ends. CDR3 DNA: TGTGCCAGCAGTGGCCAAGAGACCCAGTACTTC. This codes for CASSGQETQYF.

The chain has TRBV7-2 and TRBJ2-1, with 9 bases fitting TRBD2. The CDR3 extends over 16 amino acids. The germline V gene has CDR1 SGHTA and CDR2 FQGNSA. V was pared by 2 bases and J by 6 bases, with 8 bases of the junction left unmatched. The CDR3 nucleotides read TGTGCCAGCAGCTTATCCGGGACTAGCATTAGCAATGAGCAGTTCTTC. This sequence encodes CASSLSGTSISNEQFF. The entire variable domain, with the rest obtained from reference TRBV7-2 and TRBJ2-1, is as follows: GAGVSQSPSNKVTEKGKDVELRCDPISGHTALYWYRQSLGQGLEFLIYFQGNSAPDKSGLPSDRFSAERTGGSVSTLTIQRTQQEDSAVYLCASSLSGTSISNEQFFGPGTRLTVL.

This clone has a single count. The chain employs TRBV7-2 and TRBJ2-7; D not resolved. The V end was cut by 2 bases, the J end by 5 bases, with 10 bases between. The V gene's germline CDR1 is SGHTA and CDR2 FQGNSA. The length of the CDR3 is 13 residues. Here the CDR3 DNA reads TGTGCCAGCAGCTTACGTAGGAGCAACGAGCAGTACTTC. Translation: CASSLRRSNEQYF. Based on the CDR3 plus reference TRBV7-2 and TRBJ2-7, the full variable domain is GAGVSQSPSNKVTEKGKDVELRCDPISGHTALYWYRQSLGQGLEFLIYFQGNSAPDKSGLPSDRFSAERTGGSVSTLTIQRTQQEDSAVYLCASSLRRSNEQYFGPGTRLTVT.

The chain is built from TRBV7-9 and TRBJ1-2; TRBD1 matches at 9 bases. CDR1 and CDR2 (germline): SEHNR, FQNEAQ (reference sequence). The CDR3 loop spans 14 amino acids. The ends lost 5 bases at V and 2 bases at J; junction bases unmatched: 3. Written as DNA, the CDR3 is TGTGCCAGCAGCCCAGGACAGGGGAACTATGGCTACACCTTC. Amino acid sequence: CASSPGQGNYGYTF.